Below are 3 T cell receptor beta chains sequenced from a single sample in a study of CD8 T cells in Susac syndrome. RNA amounts of about 0.5 to 1 ug underwent reverse transcription with random hexamers. MiXCR, applied by TCRdb to the immunoSEQ multiplex PCR reads, yields one record per CDR3 protein. Of fewer than 90,000 distinct CDR3 sequences listed, 90% to 95% are singletons. Input material: CD8+ T cells from PBMCs. The source is a human donor with Susac syndrome.

The V and J genes are TRBV5-1 and TRBJ2-3; either TRBD1 or TRBD2 may supply D (5 bases each). This CDR3 comprises 15 residues. V lost 3 bases to trimming and J lost 0 bases, with 11 bases between them. The germline gives CDR1 SGHRS, CDR2 YFSETQ. CDR3 sequence (DNA): TGCGCCAGCAGCTCAGGGACCCTTAGCACAGATACGCAGTATTTT. This sequence encodes CASSSGTLSTDTQYF.

V gene TRBV7-9 combines with J gene TRBJ2-2; D gene unclear. Per germline, CDR1 SEHNR and CDR2 FQNEAQ (reference sequence). The ends were cut back, 0 bases at V and 5 bases at J, with 16 bases in the middle. This CDR3 has 17 amino acids. CDR3 DNA: TGTGCCAGCAGCTTAGCTGTTTTATCAATGCGAACCGGGGAGCTGTTTTTT. Translating it yields CASSLAVLSMRTGELFF.

The chain is built from TRBV2 and TRBJ1-1; 9 nucleotides line up with TRBD1. CDR1 SNHLY and CDR2 FYNNEI come from the germline V gene. The junction had 4 bases not matched to a gene; V was cut back by 4 bases and J by 4 bases. This CDR3 has 14 amino acids. CDR3 DNA sequence: TGTGCCAGCAGTGTAGAGACAGGGGGCACTGAAGCTTTCTTT. Protein sequence: CASSVETGGTEAFF.